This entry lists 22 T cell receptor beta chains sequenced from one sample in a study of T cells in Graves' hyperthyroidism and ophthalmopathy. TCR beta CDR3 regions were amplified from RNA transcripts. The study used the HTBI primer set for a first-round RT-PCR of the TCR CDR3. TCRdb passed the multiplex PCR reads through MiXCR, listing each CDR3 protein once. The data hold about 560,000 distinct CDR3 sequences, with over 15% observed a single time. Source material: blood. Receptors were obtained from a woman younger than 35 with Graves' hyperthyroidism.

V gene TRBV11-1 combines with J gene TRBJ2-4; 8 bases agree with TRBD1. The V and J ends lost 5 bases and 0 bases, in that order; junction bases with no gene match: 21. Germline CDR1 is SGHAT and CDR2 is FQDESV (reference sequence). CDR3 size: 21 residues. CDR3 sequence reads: CASSQSWTGTGSQEAKNIQYF. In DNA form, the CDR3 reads TGTGCCAGCAGCCAATCCTGGACCGGGACAGGAAGCCAGGAAGCCAAAAACATTCAGTACTTC.

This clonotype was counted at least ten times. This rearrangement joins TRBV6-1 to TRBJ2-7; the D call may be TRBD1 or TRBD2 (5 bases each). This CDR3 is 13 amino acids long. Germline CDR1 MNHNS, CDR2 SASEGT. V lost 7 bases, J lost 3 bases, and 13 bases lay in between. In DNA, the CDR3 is TGTGCCAGCACCCCCGGGACGGGCTACGAGCAGTACTTC. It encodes CASTPGTGYEQYF.

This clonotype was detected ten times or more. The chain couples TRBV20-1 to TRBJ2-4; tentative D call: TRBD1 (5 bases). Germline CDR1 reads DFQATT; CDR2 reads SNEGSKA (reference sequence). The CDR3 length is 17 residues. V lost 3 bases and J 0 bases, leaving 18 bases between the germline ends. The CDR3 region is CSARARTGQLAKNIQYF. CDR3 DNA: TGCAGTGCTAGGGCCCGAACAGGTCAATTAGCCAAAAACATTCAGTACTTC.

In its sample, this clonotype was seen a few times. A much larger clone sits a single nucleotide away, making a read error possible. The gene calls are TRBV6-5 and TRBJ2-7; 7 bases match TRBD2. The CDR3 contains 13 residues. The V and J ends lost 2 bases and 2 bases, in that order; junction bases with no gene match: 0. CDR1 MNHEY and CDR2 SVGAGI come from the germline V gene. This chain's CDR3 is CASSYAGAYEQYF. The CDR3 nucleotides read TGTGCCAGCAGTTACGCGGGGGCCTACGAGCAGTACTTC.

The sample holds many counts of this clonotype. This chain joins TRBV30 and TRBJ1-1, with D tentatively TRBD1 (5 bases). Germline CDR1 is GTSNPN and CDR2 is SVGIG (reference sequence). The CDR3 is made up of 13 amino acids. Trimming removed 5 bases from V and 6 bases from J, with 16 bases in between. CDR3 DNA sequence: TGTGCCTGGGCCTGGGGGGAGGTCTCTGAAGCTTTCTTT. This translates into CAWAWGEVSEAFF.

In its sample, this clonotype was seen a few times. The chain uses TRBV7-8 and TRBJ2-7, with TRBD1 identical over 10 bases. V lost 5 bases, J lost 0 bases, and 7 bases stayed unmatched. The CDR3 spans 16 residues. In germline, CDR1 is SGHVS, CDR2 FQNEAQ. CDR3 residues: CASSITTGGSSYEQYF. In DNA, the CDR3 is TGTGCCAGCAGCATCACGACAGGGGGCAGCTCCTACGAGCAGTACTTC.

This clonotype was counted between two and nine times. CDR3 nucleotide sequence: TGTGCCAGCAGTTTCAGGACAGGGTATTATAATTCACCCCTCCACTTT. Amino acids: CASSFRTGYYNSPLHF. V usage is TRBV27 and J usage is TRBJ1-6; 8 bases map to TRBD1. Germline assignment: CDR1 MNHEY and CDR2 SMNVEV (reference sequence). CDR3 size: 16 residues. The J segment lost 4 bases and the V segment lost 3 bases, leaving 5 bases of the junction unmatched.

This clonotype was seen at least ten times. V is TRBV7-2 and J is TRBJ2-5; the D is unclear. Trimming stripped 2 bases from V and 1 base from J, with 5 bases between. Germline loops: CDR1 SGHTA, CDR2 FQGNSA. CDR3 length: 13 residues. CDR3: CASSLLAQETQYF. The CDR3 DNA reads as TGTGCCAGCAGCTTATTGGCCCAAGAGACCCAGTACTTC.

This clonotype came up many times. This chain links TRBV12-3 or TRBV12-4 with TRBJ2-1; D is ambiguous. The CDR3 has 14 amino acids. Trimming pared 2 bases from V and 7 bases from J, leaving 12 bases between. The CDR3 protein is CASSLSPGLNEQFF. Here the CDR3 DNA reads TGTGCCAGCAGTTTATCTCCGGGTCTAAATGAGCAGTTCTTC.

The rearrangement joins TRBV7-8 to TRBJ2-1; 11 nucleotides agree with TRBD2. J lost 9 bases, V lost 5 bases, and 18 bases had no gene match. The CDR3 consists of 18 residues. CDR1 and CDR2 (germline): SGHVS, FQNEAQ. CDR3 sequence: CASSHPQGLAAPGGEQFF. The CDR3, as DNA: TGTGCCAGCAGCCATCCCCAGGGACTAGCGGCCCCGGGGGGTGAGCAGTTCTTC.

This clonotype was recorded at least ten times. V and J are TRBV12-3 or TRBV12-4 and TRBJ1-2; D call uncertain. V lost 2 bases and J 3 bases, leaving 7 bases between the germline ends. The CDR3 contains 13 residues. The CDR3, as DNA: TGTGCCAGCAGTTTACGGGAGTACTATGGCTACACCTTC. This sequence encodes CASSLREYYGYTF.

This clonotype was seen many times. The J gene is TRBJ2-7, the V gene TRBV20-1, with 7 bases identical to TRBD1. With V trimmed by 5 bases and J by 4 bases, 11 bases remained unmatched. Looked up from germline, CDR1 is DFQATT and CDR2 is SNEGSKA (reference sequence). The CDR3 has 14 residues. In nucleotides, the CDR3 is TGCAGTGCTCAAAGGACAGGTGAAGGGTACGAGCAGTACTTC. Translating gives CSAQRTGEGYEQYF.

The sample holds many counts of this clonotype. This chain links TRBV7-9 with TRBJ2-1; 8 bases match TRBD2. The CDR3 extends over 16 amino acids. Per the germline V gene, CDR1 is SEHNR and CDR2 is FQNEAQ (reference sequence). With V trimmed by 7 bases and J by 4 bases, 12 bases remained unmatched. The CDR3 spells CASTTPTASGYNEQFF. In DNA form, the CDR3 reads TGTGCCAGCACCACCCCGACGGCTAGCGGGTACAATGAGCAGTTCTTC.

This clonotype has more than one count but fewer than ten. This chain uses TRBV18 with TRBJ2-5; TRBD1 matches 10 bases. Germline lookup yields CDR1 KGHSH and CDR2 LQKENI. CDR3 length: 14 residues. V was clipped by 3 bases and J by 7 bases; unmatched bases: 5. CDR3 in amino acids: CASSPRDRGTTQYF. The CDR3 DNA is TGTGCCAGCTCACCCCGGGACAGGGGAACGACCCAGTACTTC.

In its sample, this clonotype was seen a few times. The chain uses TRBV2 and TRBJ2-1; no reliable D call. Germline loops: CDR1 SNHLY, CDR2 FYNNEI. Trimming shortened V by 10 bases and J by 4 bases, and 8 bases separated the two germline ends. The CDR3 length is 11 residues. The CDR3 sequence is CATSEYNEQFF. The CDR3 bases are TGTGCCACCTCAGAGTACAATGAGCAGTTCTTC.

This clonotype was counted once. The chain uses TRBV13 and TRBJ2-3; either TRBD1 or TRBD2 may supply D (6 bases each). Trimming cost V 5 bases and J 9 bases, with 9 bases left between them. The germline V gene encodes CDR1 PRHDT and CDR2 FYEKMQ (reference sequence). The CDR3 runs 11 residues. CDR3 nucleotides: TGTGCCAGCAGCGAAGGGGGGACGCAGTATTTT. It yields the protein CASSEGGTQYF. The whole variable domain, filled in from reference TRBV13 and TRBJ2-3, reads AAGVIQSPRHLIKEKRETATLKCYPIPRHDTVYWYQQGPGQDPQFLISFYEKMQSDKGSIPDRFSAQQFSDYHSELNMSSLELGDSALYFCASSEGGTQYFGPGTRLTVL.

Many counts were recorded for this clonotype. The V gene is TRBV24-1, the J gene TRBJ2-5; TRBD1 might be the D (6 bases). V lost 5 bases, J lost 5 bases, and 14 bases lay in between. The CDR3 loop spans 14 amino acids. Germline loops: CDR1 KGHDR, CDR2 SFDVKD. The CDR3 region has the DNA TGTGCCACCAGTGGTCCAGGGGCGAGGGAGACCCAGTACTTC. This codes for CATSGPGARETQYF.

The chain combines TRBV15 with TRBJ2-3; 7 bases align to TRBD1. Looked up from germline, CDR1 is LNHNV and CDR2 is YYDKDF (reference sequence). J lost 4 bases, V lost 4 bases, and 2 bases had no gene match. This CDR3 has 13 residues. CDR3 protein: CATSTGTADTQYF. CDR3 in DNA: TGTGCCACCAGCACCGGGACAGCAGATACGCAGTATTTT.

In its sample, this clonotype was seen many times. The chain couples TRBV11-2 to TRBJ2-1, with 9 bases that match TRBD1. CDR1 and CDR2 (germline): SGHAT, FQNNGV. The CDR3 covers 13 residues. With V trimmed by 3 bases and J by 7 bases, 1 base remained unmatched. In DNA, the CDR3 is TGTGCCAGCAGCTTCGACAGGGGGAATGAGCAGTTCTTC. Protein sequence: CASSFDRGNEQFF.

In nucleotides, the CDR3 is TGTGCCACCAGCAGAGAGGGCTTCTCTGGAAACACCATATATTTT. Protein product: CATSREGFSGNTIYF. The chain links TRBV15 to TRBJ1-3; D gene ambiguous. Trimming removed 0 bases at V and 0 bases at J, with 6 bases between. Germline-derived CDR1 and CDR2 are LNHNV and YYDKDF (reference sequence). This CDR3 is 15 amino acids long.

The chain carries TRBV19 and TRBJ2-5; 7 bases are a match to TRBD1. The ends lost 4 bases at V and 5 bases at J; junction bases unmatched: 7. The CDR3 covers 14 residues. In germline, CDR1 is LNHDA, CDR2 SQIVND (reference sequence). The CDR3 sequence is CASSKTGLKETQYF. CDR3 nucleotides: TGTGCCAGTAGTAAGACAGGGCTTAAGGAGACCCAGTACTTC. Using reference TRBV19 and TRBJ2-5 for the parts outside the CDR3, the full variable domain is DGGITQSPKYLFRKEGQNVTLSCEQNLNHDAMYWYRQDPGQGLRLIYYSQIVNDFQKGDIAEGYSVSREKKESFPLTVTSAQKNPTAFYLCASSKTGLKETQYFGPGTRLLVL.

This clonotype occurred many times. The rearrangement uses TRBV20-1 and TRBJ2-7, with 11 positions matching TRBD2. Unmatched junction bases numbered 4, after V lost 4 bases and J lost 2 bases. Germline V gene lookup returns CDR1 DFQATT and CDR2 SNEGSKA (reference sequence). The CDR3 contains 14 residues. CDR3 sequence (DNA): TGCAGTGCTACGACTAGCGGGGAAACCTACGAGCAGTACTTC. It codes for CSATTSGETYEQYF.